Presented here are 27 T cell receptor beta chains from one specimen sequenced in a study of technical replicates of blood from several donors. This table comes from immunoSEQ multiplex PCR, and its TCRdb copy is limited to in-frame clones, with some not included. Among over 50,000 clones, 86% were seen once, and the ten largest hold about 5%. The material sequenced was PBMCs. These receptors were collected from a human donor in good health. Some clones in this sample may be carry-over from other donors' samples.

The V call is TRBV7-8, the J call TRBJ1-1; D gene uncertain. Between the trimmed V and J ends, which lost 5 bases and 0 bases, there was a span of 7 bases. Germline V gene data show CDR1 as SGHVS and CDR2 as FQNEAQ. This CDR3 is 13 amino acids long. DNA of the CDR3: TGTGCCAGCAGCGCACAAGTGAACACTGAAGCTTTCTTT. Amino acid sequence: CASSAQVNTEAFF.

This clone is classed as medium-sized (0.01 to 0.1%). The J gene is TRBJ1-6, the V gene TRBV19; D gene ambiguous. V was cut by 9 bases and J by 0 bases, with 12 bases left in between. The CDR3 contains 15 residues. Per germline, CDR1 LNHDA and CDR2 SQIVND (reference sequence). The CDR3 nucleotides are TGTGCCAGCGATGTGGGGAGCTCCTATAATTCACCCCTCCACTTT. Protein product: CASDVGSSYNSPLHF.

The chain has TRBV4-1 and TRBJ2-2, with 12 nucleotides matching TRBD2. Germline CDR1 MGHRA, CDR2 YSYEKL. The CDR3 runs to 15 residues. V shed 1 base, J shed 6 bases, and the junction held 0 bases outside the gene matches. Here the CDR3 DNA reads TGCGCCAGCAGCCAAGGACTAGCGGGAGCCGGGGAGCTGTTTTTT. This encodes CASSQGLAGAGELFF.

In this sample, this clone turned up once. This chain joins TRBV5-1 and TRBJ2-2; 9 bases match TRBD1. Germline-derived CDR1 and CDR2 are SGHRS and YFSETQ. With 2 bases clipped from V and 4 bases from J, the junction kept 6 bases outside the gene matches. The CDR3 loop spans 16 amino acids. The CDR3 nucleotides read TGCGCCAGCAGCTTTGATACAGGGGGCGGCACCGGGGAGCTGTTTTTT. This gives the protein CASSFDTGGGTGELFF.

V is TRBV7-2 and J is TRBJ2-2; 8 bases map to TRBD1. CDR1 and CDR2 from the germline V gene are SGHTA and FQGNSA. V dropped 4 bases and J dropped 2; count of bases not matched to a gene: 6. The CDR3 is 16 residues long. The CDR3 here is CASSWAGGANTGELFF. The CDR3 region has the DNA TGTGCCAGCAGCTGGGCAGGGGGCGCCAACACCGGGGAGCTGTTTTTT.

This rearrangement joins TRBV7-2 to TRBJ1-5, with 8 bases matching TRBD1. In germline, CDR1 is SGHTA, CDR2 FQGNSA. This CDR3 region has 15 residues. The V and J ends lost 5 bases and 2 bases, in that order; junction bases with no gene match: 5. The CDR3 region is CASSADRVGNQPQHF. The DNA of the CDR3 is TGTGCCAGCAGCGCGGACAGGGTGGGCAATCAGCCCCAGCATTTT. The full variable domain, rest sourced from reference TRBV7-2 and TRBJ1-5, is GAGVSQSPSNKVTEKGKDVELRCDPISGHTALYWYRQSLGQGLEFLIYFQGNSAPDKSGLPSDRFSAERTGGSVSTLTIQRTQQEDSAVYLCASSADRVGNQPQHFGDGTRLSIL.

The chain couples TRBV4-3 to TRBJ2-7; TRBD1 matches at 12 bases. Trimming at V came to 0 bases and at J to 4 bases, leaving 10 bases not matched to a gene. Germline V gives CDR1 LGHNA, CDR2 YSLEER. The CDR3 consists of 18 residues. CDR3 DNA sequence: TGCGCCAGCAGCCAAGACCGGGACAGGGGGCGACCTTCTTACGAGCAGTACTTC. Its translation: CASSQDRDRGRPSYEQYF.

The rearrangement links TRBV7-9 to TRBJ1-1; 10 bases line up with TRBD1. V lost 1 base and J lost 4; bases outside the gene matches: 3. Per the germline V gene, CDR1 is SEHNR and CDR2 is FQNEAQ (reference sequence). The CDR3 extends over 15 amino acids. CDR3: CASSLGQGAGTEAFF. The CDR3 DNA reads TGTGCCAGCAGCTTAGGACAGGGGGCTGGCACTGAAGCTTTCTTT.

The chain links TRBV11-2 to TRBJ2-5; 10 bases align to TRBD2. Germline CDR1 SGHAT, CDR2 FQNNGV. The length of the CDR3 is 15 residues. After removal of 7 bases from V and 0 bases from J, the junction contained 5 bases not matched to a gene. The DNA for the CDR3 is TGTGCCAGCATGGCTAGCGGGGGCCACCAAGAGACCCAGTACTTC. Translated, it gives CASMASGGHQETQYF.

V gene TRBV7-2 combines with J gene TRBJ2-2; D is uncertain. Trimming took off 3 bases at V and 5 bases at J, with 7 bases between the two ends. Germline assignment: CDR1 SGHTA and CDR2 FQGNSA. The length of the CDR3 is 13 residues. CDR3 region: CASSFGRTGELFF. As DNA, the CDR3 is TGTGCCAGCAGCTTCGGTCGTACCGGGGAGCTGTTTTTT.

The J gene is TRBJ1-2, the V gene TRBV11-2, with TRBD1 identical over 7 bases. The CDR3 is made up of 13 amino acids. The J segment lost 3 bases and the V segment lost 10 bases, leaving 8 bases of the junction unmatched. Looked up from germline, CDR1 is SGHAT and CDR2 is FQNNGV. The DNA for the CDR3 is TGTGCCAACCTCGACAGGGTGCACTATGGCTACACCTTC. Amino acid sequence: CANLDRVHYGYTF.

The chain has TRBV7-9 and TRBJ2-2; no reliable D call. This CDR3 contains 13 residues. Germline V gives CDR1 SEHNR, CDR2 FQNEAQ (reference sequence). Trimming shortened V by 2 bases and J by 3 bases, and 4 bases separated the two germline ends. CDR3 in amino acids: CASSLYDTGELFF. CDR3 sequence (DNA): TGTGCCAGCAGCTTATATGACACCGGGGAGCTGTTTTTT.

The chain has TRBV4-1 and TRBJ2-1; 7 positions match TRBD1. Trimming at V came to 2 bases and at J to 4 bases, leaving 8 bases not matched to a gene. The CDR3 has 16 residues. The germline gives CDR1 MGHRA, CDR2 YSYEKL. In DNA, the CDR3 is TGCGCCAGCAGCCAACCCCGGGACAGTCCTTACAATGAGCAGTTCTTC. Amino acids: CASSQPRDSPYNEQFF.

V is TRBV4-3 and J is TRBJ2-5; D not resolved. This CDR3 is built from 13 residues. Per germline, CDR1 LGHNA and CDR2 YSLEER. With 8 bases removed from V and 0 bases from J, the gap between germline ends came to 10 bases. The CDR3: CASASVYQETQYF. As DNA, the CDR3 is TGCGCCAGCGCGTCGGTGTACCAAGAGACCCAGTACTTC.

DNA of the CDR3: TGTGCCAGCAGTGGAGGGTCAATCAATTCACCCCTCCACTTT. Its translation is CASSGGSINSPLHF. The rearrangement links TRBV7-2 to TRBJ1-6; D ambiguous. Germline CDR1 and CDR2: SGHTA and FQGNSA. The CDR3 has 14 residues. V was pared by 6 bases and J by 7 bases, with 13 bases between.

The gene calls are TRBV7-2 and TRBJ1-5, with TRBD1 identical over 8 bases. The CDR3 extends over 15 amino acids. Unmatched junction bases numbered 4, after V lost 1 base and J lost 5 bases. Germline CDR1 is SGHTA and CDR2 is FQGNSA. Here the CDR3 reads CASSLGGQVYQPQHF. The CDR3 DNA is TGTGCCAGCAGCTTAGGGGGACAGGTTTATCAGCCCCAGCATTTT.

This chain joins TRBV25-1 and TRBJ2-7; D perhaps matches TRBD1 (7 bases). Germline values: CDR1 MGHDK, CDR2 SYGVNS. V lost 6 bases, J lost 4 bases, and 19 bases lay in between. The CDR3 contains 15 residues. CDR3 region: CASRGLYRGDYEQYF. The CDR3 DNA sequence: TGTGCCAGCAGGGGACTCTACAGGGGCGATTACGAGCAGTACTTC.

The rearrangement uses TRBV6-5 and TRBJ2-7, with 8 bases lining up with TRBD1. Germline assignment: CDR1 MNHEY and CDR2 SVGAGI. V lost 0 bases to trimming and J lost 3 bases; unmatched junction nucleotides: 4. The CDR3 consists of 15 residues. The CDR3 protein is CASSYSGTGVYEQYF. The CDR3 coding sequence is TGTGCCAGCAGTTACTCCGGGACAGGTGTCTACGAGCAGTACTTC.

This chain links TRBV7-3 with TRBJ1-1, with TRBD1 as a possible D gene (5 bases). This CDR3 region has 13 residues. Trimming stripped 5 bases from V and 4 bases from J, with 11 bases between. Germline values: CDR1 SGHTA, CDR2 FQGTGA. CDR3 sequence: CASSRGVITEAFF. The CDR3 bases are TGTGCCAGCAGCCGGGGGGTAATCACTGAAGCTTTCTTT.

This clone was counted a single time. This sequence joins TRBV21-1 and TRBJ1-2; the table calls TRBD1, which could not be checked here. TRBV21-1 has pseudogene status. This CDR3 contains 15 residues. For the CDR3, the DNA is TGTGCCAGCAGCAAAGAAGGACAGGGGGCGGTTGGCTACACCTTC. Translating it yields CASSKEGQGAVGYTF.

This chain connects TRBV11-3 to TRBJ2-3; D not resolved. Trimming took 6 bases from V and 6 from J, leaving 16 bases between them. Germline V gives CDR1 SGHNT, CDR2 YENEEA. CDR3 length: 14 residues. The DNA of the CDR3 is TGTGCCAGCAGTTCCCGCGACTCGCAGGATACGCAGTATTTT. Its translation: CASSSRDSQDTQYF.

The chain has TRBV21-1 and TRBJ1-1. TRBV21-1 is listed as a pseudogene. This CDR3 comprises 9 residues. DNA of the CDR3: TGTGCGGTAGACACTGAAGCTTTCTTT. It is translated as CAVDTEAFF.

The sample holds one count of this clone. The J gene is TRBJ1-1, the V gene TRBV7-9; maybe TRBD1 (5 bases). Per the germline V gene, CDR1 is SEHNR and CDR2 is FQNEAQ (reference sequence). Trimming removed 4 bases from V and 5 bases from J, with 23 bases in between. This CDR3 contains 17 residues. CDR3 sequence reads: CASSSRPIIQAATEAFF. CDR3 DNA sequence: TGTGCCAGCAGCTCTAGACCCATTATACAGGCAGCTACTGAAGCTTTCTTT.

This clone was picked up one time. This chain joins TRBV6-7 and TRBJ1-5; TRBD1 might be the D (5 bases). TRBV6-7 is placed among ORFs of uncertain function. This CDR3 region has 17 residues. V was trimmed by 0 bases and J by 0 bases, leaving 12 bases between them. CDR3 sequence (DNA): TGTGCCAGCAGTTACTCGATAGCTGACAGTAGCAATCAGCCCCAGCATTTT. This encodes CASSYSIADSSNQPQHF.

The V call is TRBV7-2, the J call TRBJ1-4, with TRBD1 as a possible D gene (6 bases). The ends were cut back, 6 bases at V and 7 bases at J, with 15 bases in the middle. This CDR3 contains 14 residues. The germline V gene encodes CDR1 SGHTA and CDR2 FQGNSA. This CDR3 reads CASSPDSDGEKLFF. CDR3 coding DNA: TGTGCCAGCAGTCCGGACAGCGATGGTGAAAAACTGTTTTTT.

The chain joins TRBV11-2 to TRBJ2-6; 8 nucleotides agree with TRBD1. Trimming at V came to 5 bases and at J to 3 bases, leaving 3 bases not matched to a gene. The CDR3 consists of 15 residues. CDR1 is SGHAT and CDR2 is FQNNGV in the germline V gene. CDR3 DNA: TGTGCCAGCAGCGAAGACAGGGGTGGGGCCAACGTCCTGACTTTC. Translation: CASSEDRGGANVLTF.

V and J are TRBV14 and TRBJ2-7; the match to TRBD2 covers 11 bases. The CDR3 loop spans 15 amino acids. V shed 6 bases, J shed 0 bases, and the junction held 4 bases outside the gene matches. Germline assignment: CDR1 SGHDN and CDR2 FVKESK. The CDR3: CASSSTSGVSYEQYF. In DNA form, the CDR3 reads TGTGCCAGCAGTTCGACTAGCGGGGTCTCCTACGAGCAGTACTTC.